These 2 T cell receptor beta chains came from one sample sequenced in a study of cytomegalovirus exposure and HLA in healthy donors. The assay was immunoSEQ multiplex PCR, and TCRdb's table has in-frame clones only and misses some. The sample contains 100,000 to 150,000 clones, roughly 90% of which appear only once. The material sequenced was PBMCs. These receptors all come from a young woman in good health and CMV-seronegative.

The V call is TRBV9, the J call TRBJ1-1; 7 bases are a match to TRBD1. The trim removed 3 bases at V and 0 bases at J, leaving 5 bases unmatched. The CDR3 spans 15 residues. The germline gives CDR1 SGDLS, CDR2 YYNGEE. For the CDR3, the DNA is TGTGCCAGCAGCGAGGGGGACAGCATGAACACTGAAGCTTTCTTT. Translation: CASSEGDSMNTEAFF.

The chain uses TRBV19 and TRBJ1-5; possible D gene TRBD1, 6 bases. V was trimmed by 6 bases and J by 0 bases, leaving 12 bases between them. Germline CDR1 is LNHDA and CDR2 is SQIVND (reference sequence). The CDR3 is 15 residues long. CDR3 DNA sequence: TGTGCCAGTAGGGGGACACTTTATAGCAATCAGCCCCAGCATTTT. This codes for CASRGTLYSNQPQHF.